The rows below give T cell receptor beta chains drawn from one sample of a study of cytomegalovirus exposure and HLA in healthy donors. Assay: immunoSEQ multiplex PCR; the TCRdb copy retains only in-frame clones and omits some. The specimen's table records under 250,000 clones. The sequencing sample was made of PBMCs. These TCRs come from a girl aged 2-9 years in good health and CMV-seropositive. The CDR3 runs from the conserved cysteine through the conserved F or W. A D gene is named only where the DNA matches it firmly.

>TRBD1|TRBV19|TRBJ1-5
CASSIDWTGGQPQHF
TGTGCCAGTAGTATAGATTGGACAGGGGGCCAGCCCCAGCATTTT
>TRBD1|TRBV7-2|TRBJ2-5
CASSSDRAQETQYF
TGTGCCAGCAGCTCTGACAGGGCCCAAGAGACCCAGTACTTC
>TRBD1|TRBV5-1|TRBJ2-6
CASSLHKQNDRGRFSGANVLTF
TGCGCCAGCAGCTTACATAAACAAAACGACAGGGGGCGATTCTCTGGGGCCAACGTCCTGACTTTC
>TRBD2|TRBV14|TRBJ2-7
CASSHLGTSGETYEQYF
TGTGCCAGCAGCCATCTCGGGACTAGCGGGGAGACCTACGAGCAGTACTTC
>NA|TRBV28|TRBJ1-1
CASWSGPPQAFF
TGTGCCAGCTGGTCTGGGCCCCCCCAAGCTTTCTTT
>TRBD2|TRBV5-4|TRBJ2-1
CASSRGTSGMGGNEQFF
TGTGCCAGCAGCAGAGGGACTAGCGGGATGGGGGGCAATGAGCAGTTCTTC
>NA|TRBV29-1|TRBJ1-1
CSVARANTEAFF
TGCAGCGTTGCCCGAGCCAACACTGAAGCTTTCTTT
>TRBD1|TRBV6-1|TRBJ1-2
CASSEGTGDGYTF
TGTGCCAGCAGTGAAGGGACAGGGGATGGCTACACCTTC
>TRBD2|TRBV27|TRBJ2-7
CASSLSWLAASYEQYF
TGTGCCAGCAGTTTATCGTGGCTAGCGGCTTCCTACGAGCAGTACTTC
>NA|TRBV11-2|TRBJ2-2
CASSPVGGGSAGELFF
TGTGCCAGCAGCCCAGTAGGGGGTGGGTCTGCCGGGGAGCTGTTTTTT
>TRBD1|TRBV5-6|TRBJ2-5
CASSYRDRGEETQYF
TGTGCCAGCAGCTACCGGGACAGGGGCGAAGAGACCCAGTACTTC
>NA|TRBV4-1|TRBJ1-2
CASSQAGALGGYTF
TGCGCCAGCAGCCAAGCTGGGGCCCTGGGTGGCTACACCTTC
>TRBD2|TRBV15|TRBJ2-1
CATSRESTSRSYNEQFF
TGTGCCACCAGCAGAGAATCGACTAGCAGATCCTACAATGAGCAGTTCTTC
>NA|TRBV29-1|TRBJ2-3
CSAARERSTTDTQYF
TGCAGCGCTGCCCGTGAGCGATCAACCACAGATACGCAGTATTTT
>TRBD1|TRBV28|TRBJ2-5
CASSAPGQGARETQYF
TGTGCCAGCAGTGCCCCGGGACAGGGGGCGAGGGAGACCCAGTACTTC
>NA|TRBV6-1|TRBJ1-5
CASSEGPPQPQHF
TGTGCCAGCAGTGAAGGGCCTCCTCAGCCCCAGCATTTT